This T cell receptor (beta chain) was identified during a study of blood T cell repertoires in COVID-19. Study context: The United States, Italy and Spain supplied acute and convalescent COVID-19 samples. Sources were T cells, B-cell-depleted T cells, or PBMCs; the material itself was cDNA or gDNA.

Germline lookup yields CDR1 SGHAT and CDR2 FQNNGV. The CDR3 covers 16 residues. The trim removed 5 bases at V and 8 bases at J, leaving 10 bases unmatched. The authors' processing: Amplifying reference gene primers gave estimates of nucleated cell counts. The method was immunoSEQ multiplex PCR; TCRdb's version includes in-frame clones alone and lacks a portion of them. The V and J calls and clone size are taken from that table; D and trimming were inferred from the DNA. In the table there are 30,000 to 40,000 clones, 88% of which are singletons. Sequences were obtained from peripheral blood. This clonotype originated in a human donor in a cohort sampled during active COVID-19. The genes are TRBV11-2 and TRBJ2-1, with 12 bases matching TRBD2. The CDR3 sequence is CASSATLAGGSDEQFF. The DNA of the CDR3 is TGTGCCAGCAGCGCTACTCTAGCGGGAGGGTCCGATGAGCAGTTCTTC.